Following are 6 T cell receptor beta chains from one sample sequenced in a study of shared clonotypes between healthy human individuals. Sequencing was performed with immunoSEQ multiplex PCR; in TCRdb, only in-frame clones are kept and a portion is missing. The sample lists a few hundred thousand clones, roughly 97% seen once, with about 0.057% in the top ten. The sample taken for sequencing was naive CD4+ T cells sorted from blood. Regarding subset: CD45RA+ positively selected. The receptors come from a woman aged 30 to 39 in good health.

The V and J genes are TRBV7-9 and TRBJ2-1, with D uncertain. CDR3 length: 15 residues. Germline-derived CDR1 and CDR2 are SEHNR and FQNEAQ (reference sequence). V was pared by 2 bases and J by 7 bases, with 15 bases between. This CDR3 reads CASSLITVLRNEQFF. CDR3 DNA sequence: TGTGCCAGCAGCTTAATTACGGTTTTGAGGAATGAGCAGTTCTTC.

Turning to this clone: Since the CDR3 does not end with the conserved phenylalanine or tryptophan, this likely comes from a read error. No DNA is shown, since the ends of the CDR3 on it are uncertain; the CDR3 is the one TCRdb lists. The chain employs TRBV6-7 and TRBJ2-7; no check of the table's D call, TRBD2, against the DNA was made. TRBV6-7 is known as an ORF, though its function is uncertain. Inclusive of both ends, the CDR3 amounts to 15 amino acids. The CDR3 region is CASSTGTSGSLVRES.

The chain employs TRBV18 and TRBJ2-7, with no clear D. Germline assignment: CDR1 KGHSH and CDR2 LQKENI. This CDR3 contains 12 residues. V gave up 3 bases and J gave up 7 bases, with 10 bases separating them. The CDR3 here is CASSPLGGEQYF. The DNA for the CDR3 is TGTGCCAGCTCACCTTTAGGTGGTGAGCAGTACTTC. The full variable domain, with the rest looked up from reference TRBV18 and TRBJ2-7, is NAGVMQNPRHLVRRRGQEARLRCSPMKGHSHVYWYRQLPEEGLKFMVYLQKENIIDESGMPKERFSAEFPKEGPSILRIQQVVRGDSAAYFCASSPLGGEQYFGPGTRLTVT.

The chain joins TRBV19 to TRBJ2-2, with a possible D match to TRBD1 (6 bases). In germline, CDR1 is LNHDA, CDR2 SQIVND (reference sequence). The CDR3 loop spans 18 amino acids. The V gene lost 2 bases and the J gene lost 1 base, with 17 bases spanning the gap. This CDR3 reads CASSISTYGTWNTGELFF. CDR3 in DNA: TGTGCCAGTAGTATAAGCACTTATGGGACATGGAACACCGGGGAGCTGTTTTTT.

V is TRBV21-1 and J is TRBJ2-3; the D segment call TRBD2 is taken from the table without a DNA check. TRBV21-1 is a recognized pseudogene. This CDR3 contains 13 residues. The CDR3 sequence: CASSLRDSDTQYF. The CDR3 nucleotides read TGTGCCAGCAGCTTAAGGGACTCAGATACGCAGTATTTT.

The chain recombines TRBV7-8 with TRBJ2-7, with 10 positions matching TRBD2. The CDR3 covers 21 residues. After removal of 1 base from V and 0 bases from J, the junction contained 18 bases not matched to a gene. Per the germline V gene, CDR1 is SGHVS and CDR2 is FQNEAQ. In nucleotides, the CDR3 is TGTGCCAGCAGCTTAGTGGCATGGGCGAAGCGGGAGGGCCCCCTCTCCTACGAGCAGTACTTC. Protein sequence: CASSLVAWAKREGPLSYEQYF.